Given below is one T cell receptor (beta chain) in context. Its antigen remains unidentified. These data are taken from a study of OX40 agonist ivuxolimab in advanced cancers. On the study more broadly: The study reported partial responses in three patients: one hepatocellular carcinoma, two cutaneous melanoma. Study-level findings and limits: Near-lowest levels of clonal expansion characterized partial responders at 0.1-3.0 mg/kg. CD8+ T cells (on average) carried more expanded clones than CD4+ T cells.

Per the germline V gene, CDR1 is MNHNY and CDR2 is SVGAGI (reference sequence). Trimming left V 0 bases short and J 1 base short, with 9 bases between. The CDR3 totals 15 residues. The repertoire was sequenced with immunoSEQ multiplex PCR; TCRdb's copy has only in-frame clones and lacks some. The sample lists 82,000 or so clones, approximately 85% occurring once. V gene TRBV6-6 combines with J gene TRBJ1-1; no definite D call. The sequence was collected from an adult with an advanced solid tumor such as melanoma, head and neck, liver or kidney cancer. The sequencing here drew on CD4+ or CD8+ T cells sorted from blood, taken in a trial of the OX40 agonist ivuxolimab. CDR3 sequence: CASSYSIGRNTEAFF. The CDR3 DNA is TGTGCCAGCAGTTACTCGATTGGGCGGAACACTGAAGCTTTCTTT.